This is a list of T cell receptor beta chains from one sample in a study of T cells in Graves' hyperthyroidism and ophthalmopathy. TCRdb reanalysed the multiplex PCR reads using MiXCR and keeps one entry per CDR3 protein. The sample consists of approximately 430,000 distinct CDR3 sequences, 15% to 18% of them appearing once. The sample consisted of blood. The receptors were gathered from a young woman with Graves' hyperthyroidism. The CDR3 runs from the conserved cysteine through the conserved F or W. Clone size is not always given. Where it is, it says once, few, many or a class for expanded clones.

v_call: TRBV3-1; clone_size: many; j_call: TRBJ2-5; cdr3_aa: CASSPIPKVTAETQYF
v_call: TRBV15; clone_size: .; j_call: TRBJ2-1; cdr3_aa: CATSYDRSPYNEQFF
v_call: TRBV5-6; clone_size: .; j_call: TRBJ1-1; cdr3_aa: CASGDPLANTEAFF
v_call: TRBV6-5; clone_size: many; j_call: TRBJ1-1; cdr3_aa: CASSYSGLIHTEAFF
v_call: TRBV7-2; clone_size: many; j_call: TRBJ1-2; cdr3_aa: CASSSRTGVDYGYTF
v_call: TRBV7-9; clone_size: many; j_call: TRBJ1-5; cdr3_aa: CASSSAGSVGNQPQHF
v_call: TRBV9; clone_size: many; j_call: TRBJ2-1; cdr3_aa: CASSVDGAGRPYNEQFF
v_call: TRBV5-1; clone_size: many; j_call: TRBJ2-1; cdr3_aa: CASSLLAGNNEQFF
v_call: TRBV7-2; clone_size: .; j_call: TRBJ2-1; cdr3_aa: CASSGGGLAFYNEQFF
v_call: TRBV27; clone_size: many; j_call: TRBJ1-5; cdr3_aa: CASSLMGQGGNQPQHF
v_call: TRBV3-1; clone_size: .; j_call: TRBJ2-1; cdr3_aa: CASSPRVRNEQFF
v_call: TRBV20-1; clone_size: .; j_call: TRBJ2-7; cdr3_aa: CSARGPRGGVYEQYF
v_call: TRBV20-1; clone_size: many; j_call: TRBJ1-3; cdr3_aa: CSASFTNGGNTIYF
v_call: TRBV7-8; clone_size: many; j_call: TRBJ2-2; cdr3_aa: CASSLARVAGELFF
v_call: TRBV20-1; clone_size: many; j_call: TRBJ2-7; cdr3_aa: CSARPLDRSSYEQYF
v_call: TRBV6-5; clone_size: many; j_call: TRBJ2-5; cdr3_aa: CASSYAGARGETQYF
v_call: TRBV5-4; clone_size: .; j_call: TRBJ2-5; cdr3_aa: CASSLVGYETQYF
v_call: TRBV27; clone_size: many; j_call: TRBJ1-2; cdr3_aa: CASTLNPGRGSGYTF
v_call: TRBV9; clone_size: many; j_call: TRBJ2-1; cdr3_aa: CASSQTGGAGNEQFF
v_call: TRBV6-2/TRBV6-3; clone_size: many; j_call: TRBJ2-3; cdr3_aa: CASSYSLAGGYFTDTQYF
v_call: TRBV27; clone_size: many; j_call: TRBJ2-5; cdr3_aa: CASRRVGETQYF